A few counts support the clone carrying this T cell receptor beta chain. Its antigen remains unidentified. TCRbeta library preparation incorporated unique molecular identifiers. One entry per CDR3 protein, called by TCRdb with MiXCR from the PCR reads. The sample consists of approximately 270,000 distinct CDR3 sequences, approximately 24% of them appearing once. Germline V lookup: CDR1 MDHEN, CDR2 SYDVKM. CDR3 length: 16 residues. Trimming removed 5 bases from V and 6 bases from J, with 22 bases in between. The data derive from a study of T-cell reconstitution after alpha-beta-depleted transplantation in children. The study, taken as a whole, reports: Newly generated T cells supplied most T-cell counts and diversity one year post-transplant. TCRbeta diversity was high at day 60 in some patients (a result of surviving recipient T cells and thymic progenitors).

Sequences were derived from PBMCs, mostly from graft donor cells, sampled 360 days after TCRalphabeta/CD19-depleted stem cell transplant. This chain joins TRBV28 and TRBJ1-2; unclear D gene. The origin of this receptor is a female patient between 2 and 15 years old who had a stem cell transplant for congenital amegakaryocytic thrombocytopenia, so the T cells may come from the graft donor. In nucleotides, the CDR3 is TGTGCCAGCAGTCGGCATACGAGTAGGACGGCTGATGGCTACACCTTC. Protein: CASSRHTSRTADGYTF.